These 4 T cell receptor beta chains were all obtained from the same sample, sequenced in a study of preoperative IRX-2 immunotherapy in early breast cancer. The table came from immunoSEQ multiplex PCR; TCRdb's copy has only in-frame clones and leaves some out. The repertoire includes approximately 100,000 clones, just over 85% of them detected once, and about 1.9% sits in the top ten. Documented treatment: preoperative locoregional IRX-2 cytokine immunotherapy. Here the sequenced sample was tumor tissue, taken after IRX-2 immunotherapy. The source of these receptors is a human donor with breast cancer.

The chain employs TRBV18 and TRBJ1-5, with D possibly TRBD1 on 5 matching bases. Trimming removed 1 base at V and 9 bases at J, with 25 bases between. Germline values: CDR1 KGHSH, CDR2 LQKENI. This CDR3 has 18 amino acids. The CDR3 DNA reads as TGTGCCAGCTCACCACTACCTAGGGCCACAGGATCAATCAGGCCCCAGCATTTT. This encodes CASSPLPRATGSIRPQHF.

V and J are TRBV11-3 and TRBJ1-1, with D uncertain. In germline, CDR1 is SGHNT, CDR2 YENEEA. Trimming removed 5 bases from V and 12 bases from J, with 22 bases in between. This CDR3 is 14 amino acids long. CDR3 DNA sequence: TGTGCCAGCAGCGGTGTTGATGGGTGGATCGACTCTTTCTTT. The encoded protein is CASSGVDGWIDSFF.

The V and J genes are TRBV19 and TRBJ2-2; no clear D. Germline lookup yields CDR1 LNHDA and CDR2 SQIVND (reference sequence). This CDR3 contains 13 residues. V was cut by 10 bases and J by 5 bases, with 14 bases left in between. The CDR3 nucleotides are TGTGCCACTGAGATCAGAACGACCGGGGAGCTGTTTTTT. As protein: CATEIRTTGELFF.

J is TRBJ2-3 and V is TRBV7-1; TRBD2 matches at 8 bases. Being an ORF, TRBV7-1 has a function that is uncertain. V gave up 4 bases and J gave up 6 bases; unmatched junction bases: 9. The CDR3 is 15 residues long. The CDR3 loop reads CASSFRAGAPDTQYF. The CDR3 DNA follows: TGTGCCAGCAGCTTTAGAGCGGGAGCGCCGGATACGCAGTATTTT.